The clone carrying this T cell receptor beta chain was found a few times. Its antigen is not known. The sample originates from a study of vaccination and CD4 T cells after COVID-19. The wider study: Four females and six males made up the convalescents, with two Hispanic.

CDR1 is MNHEY, CDR2 SMNVEV, per germline (reference sequence). V dropped 10 bases and J dropped 10; count of bases not matched to a gene: 26. This CDR3 contains 19 residues. Described treatment: approximately 9-day PBMC culture with coronavirus spike peptide pools or control peptides (ViraFEST assay). Scientists ran DNA taken from cultured CD4+ T cells through the Oncomine TCR Beta short-read assay for sequencing. Each CDR3 protein is one row after TCRdb ran MiXCR on the PCR reads. The profile shows about 20,000 distinct CDR3 sequences, just over 60% of them singletons. Findings of the study overall: Convalescent patients gained a median 86.3% of their reactive clones only post-vaccination.

The chain uses TRBV27 and TRBJ1-6; 9 bases fit TRBD1. This receptor was identified in a human donor who had recovered from COVID-19. Sample: CD4+ T cells from blood, cultured in vitro. CDR3 DNA sequence: TGTGCCACCCGCCGCGAATCGGGACAGGGAGGTAGGATCCGATCACCCCTCCACTTT. Amino acids: CATRRESGQGGRIRSPLHF.